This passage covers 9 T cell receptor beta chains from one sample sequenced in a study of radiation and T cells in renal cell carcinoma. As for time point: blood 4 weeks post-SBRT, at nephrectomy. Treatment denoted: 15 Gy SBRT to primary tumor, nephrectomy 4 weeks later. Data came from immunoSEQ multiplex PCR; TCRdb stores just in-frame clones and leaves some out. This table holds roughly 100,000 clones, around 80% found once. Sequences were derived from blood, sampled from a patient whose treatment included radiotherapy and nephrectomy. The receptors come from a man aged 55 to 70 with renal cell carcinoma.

In nucleotides, the CDR3 is TGTGCCATCAGTGAGGACAGGTCGGGAGAGACCCAGTACTTC. This gives the protein CAISEDRSGETQYF. The chain joins TRBV10-3 to TRBJ2-5, with D perhaps matching TRBD1 (6 bases). The V end was cut by 2 bases, the J end by 4 bases, with 11 bases between. CDR1 and CDR2 from the germline V gene are ENHRY and SYGVKD. The CDR3 length is 14 residues.

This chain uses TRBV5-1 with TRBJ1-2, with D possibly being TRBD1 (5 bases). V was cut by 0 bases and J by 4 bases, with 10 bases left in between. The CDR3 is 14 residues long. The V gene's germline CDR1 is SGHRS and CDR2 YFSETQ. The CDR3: CASSLARERYGYTF. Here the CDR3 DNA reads TGCGCCAGCAGCTTGGCCAGGGAGCGCTATGGCTACACCTTC.

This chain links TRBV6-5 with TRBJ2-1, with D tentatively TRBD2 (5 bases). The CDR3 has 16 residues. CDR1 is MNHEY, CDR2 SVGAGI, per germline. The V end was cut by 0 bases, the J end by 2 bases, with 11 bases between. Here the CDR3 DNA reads TGTGCCAGCAGTTACTCGAAGGGAGCCGCCTACAATGAGCAGTTCTTC. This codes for CASSYSKGAAYNEQFF.

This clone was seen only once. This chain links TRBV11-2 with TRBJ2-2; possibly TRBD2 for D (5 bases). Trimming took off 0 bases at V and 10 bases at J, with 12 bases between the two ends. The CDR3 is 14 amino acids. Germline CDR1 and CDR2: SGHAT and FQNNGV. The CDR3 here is CASSLDSSGTELFF. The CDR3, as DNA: TGTGCCAGCAGCTTAGATTCGAGCGGCACGGAGCTGTTTTTT.

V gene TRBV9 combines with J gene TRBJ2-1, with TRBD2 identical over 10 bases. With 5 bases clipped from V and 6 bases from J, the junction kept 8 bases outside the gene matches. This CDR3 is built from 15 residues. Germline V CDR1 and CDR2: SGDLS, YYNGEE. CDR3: CASSTRLAGANEQFF. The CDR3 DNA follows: TGTGCCAGCAGTACGAGGCTAGCGGGAGCCAATGAGCAGTTCTTC.

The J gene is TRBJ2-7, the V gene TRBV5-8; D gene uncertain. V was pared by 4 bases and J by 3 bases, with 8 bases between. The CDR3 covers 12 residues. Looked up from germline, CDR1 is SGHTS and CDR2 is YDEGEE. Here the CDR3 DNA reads TGTGCCAGCAGCCCCGATTTCTACGAGCAGTACTTC. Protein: CASSPDFYEQYF.

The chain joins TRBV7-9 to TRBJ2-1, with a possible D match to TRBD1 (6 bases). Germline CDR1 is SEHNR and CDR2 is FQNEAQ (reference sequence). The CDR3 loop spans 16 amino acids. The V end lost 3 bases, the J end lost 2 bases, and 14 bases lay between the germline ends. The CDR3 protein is CASSFRQALTYNEQFF. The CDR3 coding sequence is TGTGCCAGCAGCTTCAGACAGGCCCTAACCTACAATGAGCAGTTCTTC.

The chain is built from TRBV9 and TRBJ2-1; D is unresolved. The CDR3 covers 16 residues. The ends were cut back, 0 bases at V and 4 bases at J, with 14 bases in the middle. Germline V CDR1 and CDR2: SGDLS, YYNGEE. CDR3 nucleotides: TGTGCCAGCAGCGTAGATGCGGCTAGTTCGTACAATGAGCAGTTCTTC. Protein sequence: CASSVDAASSYNEQFF.

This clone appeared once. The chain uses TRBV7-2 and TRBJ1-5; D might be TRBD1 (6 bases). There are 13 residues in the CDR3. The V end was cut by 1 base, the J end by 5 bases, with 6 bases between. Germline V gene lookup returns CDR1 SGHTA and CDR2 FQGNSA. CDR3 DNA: TGTGCCAGCAGCTTAGACAGGGATCAGCCCCAGCATTTT. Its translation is CASSLDRDQPQHF.